This T cell receptor beta chain originates from a study of T cells in Graves' hyperthyroidism and ophthalmopathy. Overall study: Sampling of peripheral blood happened at initial diagnosis, prior to any treatment. General study results and limits: Blood samples included most of the expanded thyroid clonotypes exceeding 0.001. Separating ophthalmopathy from stable hyperthyroidism was achieved by a 13 V-J model.

The CDR3 consists of 15 residues. Looked up from germline, CDR1 is SNHLY and CDR2 is FYNNEI. V lost 7 bases and J lost 0, with 14 bases in between. Patients showing uncontrolled infection, other autoimmune disease, pregnancy or lactation were ineligible. Amplified TCR beta CDR3 regions derived from RNA transcripts. HTBI primers were the set used in a first-round RT-PCR of the TCR CDR3. Using its own MiXCR run on the multiplex PCR reads, TCRdb lists one record per CDR3 protein. The sample records hundreds of thousands of distinct CDR3 sequences, roughly 17% being singletons. This clonotype has ten or more counts. What it binds is not known.

The receptor was derived from a woman aged 18 to 35 with Graves' ophthalmopathy. Sequencing used blood. The V and J genes are TRBV2 and TRBJ2-3, with D maybe TRBD2 (6 bases). Here the CDR3 reads CASTGGDQSTDTQYF. For the CDR3, the DNA is TGTGCCAGCACTGGCGGGGACCAGAGCACAGATACGCAGTATTTT.